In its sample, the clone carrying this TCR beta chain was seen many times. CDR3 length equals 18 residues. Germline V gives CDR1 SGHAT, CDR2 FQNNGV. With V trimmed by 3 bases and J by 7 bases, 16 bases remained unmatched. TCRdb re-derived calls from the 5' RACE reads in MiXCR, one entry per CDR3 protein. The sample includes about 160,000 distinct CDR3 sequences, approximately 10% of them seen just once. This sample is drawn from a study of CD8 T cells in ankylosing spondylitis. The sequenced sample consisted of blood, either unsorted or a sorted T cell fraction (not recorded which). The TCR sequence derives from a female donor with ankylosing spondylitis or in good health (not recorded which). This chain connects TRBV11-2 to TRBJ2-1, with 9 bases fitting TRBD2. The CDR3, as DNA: TGTGCCAGCAGCTTCGGACCCCTGAAAGCGGGAGGTGTAAATGAGCAGTTCTTC. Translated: CASSFGPLKAGGVNEQFF.